This is a list of T cell receptor beta chains from one sample in a study of T cell changes during pregnancy in multiple sclerosis. Method: immunoSEQ multiplex PCR; TCRdb's copy keeps in-frame clones and lacks some. The repertoire holds around 70,000 clones, with around 92% as singletons. The sample was peripheral blood, taken before pregnancy. These receptors came from a female donor with multiple sclerosis, enrolled in a pregnancy study. The conserved cysteine and the conserved F or W are not part of the CDR3 here. Fields, in order: CDR3 protein, V gene, clone size. The size of a clone is reported for some rows only, either as once, few or many, or as a class for expanded clones.

CDR3 protein: ASSSLTSGNTDTQY
V gene: TRBV19
clone size: -

CDR3 protein: ASSLQTSGTDTQY
V gene: TRBV7-2
clone size: -

CDR3 protein: ASRAKGGPSGNTIY
V gene: TRBV19
clone size: -

CDR3 protein: ASSSTDNNEQF
V gene: TRBV28
clone size: -

CDR3 protein: ASSGTGVRAF
V gene: TRBV7-2
clone size: -

CDR3 protein: ASSSGAGDRGYEQY
V gene: TRBV13
clone size: once

CDR3 protein: ASSPDGLNQETQY
V gene: TRBV5-1
clone size: -

CDR3 protein: ASSLASNEQY
V gene: TRBV7-9
clone size: -

CDR3 protein: ASSMLAGAGETQY
V gene: TRBV19
clone size: -

CDR3 protein: ASSTDRVLPYEQY
V gene: TRBV7-8
clone size: -

CDR3 protein: ASSVEHRNTGELF
V gene: TRBV9
clone size: -

CDR3 protein: ASSLEPLAGSYNEQF
V gene: TRBV11-3
clone size: -

CDR3 protein: ASSDTTGSYEQY
V gene: TRBV2
clone size: -

CDR3 protein: ASSGGLTKGYIQY
V gene: TRBV7-9
clone size: -

CDR3 protein: ASSFTGNYNEQF
V gene: TRBV7-9
clone size: -

CDR3 protein: ASRARLAAQY
V gene: TRBV28
clone size: -

CDR3 protein: ASSRNRDRGYNEQF
V gene: TRBV7-3
clone size: -

CDR3 protein: ASSSDRGSGANVLT
V gene: TRBV7-9
clone size: -

CDR3 protein: ASSSGDRGYGYT
V gene: TRBV7-9
clone size: -

CDR3 protein: ASSPRSGQSYNEQF
V gene: TRBV27
clone size: -

CDR3 protein: ASGLAGGQQY
V gene: TRBV27
clone size: -

CDR3 protein: ATSSGSRGLNYGYT
V gene: TRBV25-1
clone size: few

CDR3 protein: SVRSPLFGQF
V gene: TRBV29-1
clone size: -

CDR3 protein: SVATALTDTQY
V gene: TRBV29-1
clone size: few

CDR3 protein: ASSPLSPGELF
V gene: TRBV5-1
clone size: -

CDR3 protein: ASSQATRLYNEQF
V gene: TRBV4-1
clone size: -

CDR3 protein: ASSEMGQLVAYEQY
V gene: TRBV2
clone size: -

CDR3 protein: ASSRSLFETQY
V gene: TRBV7-9
clone size: -

CDR3 protein: ASSPSREAISYEQY
V gene: TRBV18
clone size: -

CDR3 protein: ASFTSGWRGELF
V gene: TRBV19
clone size: once

CDR3 protein: ASMGGPYEQY
V gene: TRBV28
clone size: -

CDR3 protein: ASSVELAGGPGETQY
V gene: TRBV4-2
clone size: -

CDR3 protein: ASSVREQF
V gene: TRBV2
clone size: -

CDR3 protein: ASSEGSRKGQPQH
V gene: TRBV2
clone size: few

CDR3 protein: ASSYSGSNNYGYT
V gene: TRBV6-5
clone size: -

CDR3 protein: ASSQDSEGGRSDTQY
V gene: TRBV4-3
clone size: -

CDR3 protein: ASSTWGRGPTEAF
V gene: TRBV13
clone size: -

CDR3 protein: ASTRGGHEQY
V gene: TRBV2
clone size: -

CDR3 protein: ASSQSRDLAGTTGELF
V gene: TRBV7-9
clone size: -

CDR3 protein: ASSLYRSGSYEQY
V gene: TRBV7-6
clone size: -

CDR3 protein: ASSPPGTGEGETQY
V gene: TRBV4-1
clone size: -

CDR3 protein: AISESTQRQRSEQY
V gene: TRBV10-3
clone size: -

CDR3 protein: ASRRQNNEKLF
V gene: TRBV19
clone size: once

CDR3 protein: ASKGLVSDTQY
V gene: TRBV27
clone size: -

CDR3 protein: ASSFPGFSYNEQF
V gene: TRBV19
clone size: -

CDR3 protein: ASSSNLGREQF
V gene: TRBV7-8
clone size: few

CDR3 protein: ASSGGANTGELF
V gene: TRBV25-1
clone size: once

CDR3 protein: ASSLYRTSGSTDTQY
V gene: TRBV27
clone size: -

CDR3 protein: ASRQQGSTDTQY
V gene: TRBV5-4
clone size: -

CDR3 protein: ASSFLAGSTDTQY
V gene: TRBV7-3
clone size: -

CDR3 protein: ASSPTRVNTEAF
V gene: TRBV7-2
clone size: -

CDR3 protein: ASSFLDGIGIYGYT
V gene: TRBV27
clone size: -

CDR3 protein: ASSPGDEQY
V gene: TRBV9
clone size: -

CDR3 protein: ASSLGAGGPGNEQF
V gene: TRBV5-4
clone size: -

CDR3 protein: ASSGTAGPYNEQF
V gene: TRBV6-5
clone size: -